This T cell receptor (beta chain) originates from a study of T cell repertoires in cytomegalovirus infection. V lost 4 bases and J lost 0; bases outside the gene matches: 1. Germline-derived CDR1 and CDR2 are SEHNR and FQNEAQ (reference sequence). This CDR3 spans 14 amino acids. Findings of the study overall: Within the response measured ex vivo, HLA-C-restricted CMV-specific TCR beta clonotypes were dominant.

This clonotype was counted many times. Its antigen is undetermined. TCRdb reprocessed the reads with MiXCR, giving one entry per CDR3 protein. Of a few hundred thousand distinct CDR3 sequences listed, 9.5% are singletons. Sequenced material: PBMCs. This receptor was identified in a human donor in good health (CMV status not recorded). Some clones in this sample may be carry-over from other donors' samples. J is TRBJ2-7 and V is TRBV7-9; TRBD1 agrees at 9 bases. DNA of the CDR3: TGTGCCAGCAGCTGGGACAGGGACTCCTACGAGCAGTACTTC. It is translated as CASSWDRDSYEQYF.